These T cell receptor beta chains were read from a single sample in a study of early T cells in non-severe SARS-CoV-2 infection. TCRdb itself ran the 5' RACE reads through MiXCR, one entry per CDR3 protein. The data hold more than 50,000 distinct CDR3 sequences, with around 13% observed a single time. The source material was whole blood, sampled at baseline. These receptors were obtained from an adult who was a healthcare worker with PCR-confirmed SARS-CoV-2 infection or an uninfected control (not recorded which). The CDR3 runs from the conserved cysteine through the conserved F or W. A D gene is named only where the DNA matches it firmly. The size field is filled for only some rows; it gives once, few, many or a size class.

TRBJ2-5,TRBV11-2,NA,NA,TGTGCCAGCAGACTTTGGGCCAACCAAGAGACCCAGTACTTC,CASRLWANQETQYF
TRBJ2-2,TRBV5-1,NA,NA,TGCGCCAGCAGCTTGGAAGGTCTAGGAACGGGCGGGGAGCTGTTTTTT,CASSLEGLGTGGELFF
TRBJ2-2,TRBV7-2,few,NA,TGTGCCAGCAGCTCCATGAGAGACACCGGGGAGCTGTTTTTT,CASSSMRDTGELFF
TRBJ2-5,TRBV7-6,NA,TRBD1,TGTGCCAGCAGCTTAGCAGGGGGCGGAGAGACCCAGTACTTC,CASSLAGGGETQYF
TRBJ2-1,TRBV9,few,NA,TGTGCCAGCAGCGTAGCTGGTAGGGAGCAGTTCTTC,CASSVAGREQFF
TRBJ1-1,TRBV11-3,few,TRBD1,TGTGCCAGCAGCTACGACAGGGGAACTGAAGCTTTCTTT,CASSYDRGTEAFF
TRBJ2-1,TRBV12-3/TRBV12-4,NA,TRBD1,TGTGCCAGCAGCCACAGGGGGCCTTACAATGAGCAGTTCTTC,CASSHRGPYNEQFF
TRBJ1-2,TRBV20-1,few,NA,TGCAGTGCTAGGCGGGCCTGGGAGGGCTATGGCTACACCTTC,CSARRAWEGYGYTF
TRBJ2-7,TRBV7-2,NA,NA,TGTGCCAGCAGCCTGGCGGGCCTCCGGTACGAGCAGTACTTC,CASSLAGLRYEQYF
TRBJ2-3,TRBV7-2,many,NA,TGTGCCAGCAGCTTAGTCTCTACTGGCGCAGATACGCAGTATTTT,CASSLVSTGADTQYF
TRBJ2-6,TRBV19,few,NA,TGTGCCAGTAGTAAAGACAGCTCTGGGGCCAACGTCCTGACTTTC,CASSKDSSGANVLTF
TRBJ2-5,TRBV7-9,NA,NA,TGTGCCAGCAGCCTGAGCCCATTCGGACGGGGATTCACAGGGACCCAGTACTTC,CASSLSPFGRGFTGTQYF
TRBJ2-6,TRBV12-3/TRBV12-4,NA,NA,TGTGCCAGCAGTCTCACCTCTGGGGCCAACGTCCTGACTTTC,CASSLTSGANVLTF
TRBJ1-6,TRBV7-2,few,TRBD1,TGTGCCAGCAGCTTAGGGCAGGGGGCGCAAAATTCACCCCTCCACTTT,CASSLGQGAQNSPLHF
TRBJ1-4,TRBV12-3/TRBV12-4,few,NA,TGTGCCATCAAAAATGGAGGAAAACTGTTTTTT,CAIKNGGKLFF
TRBJ2-5,TRBV29-1,NA,NA,TGCAGCGTTGAGCCCGGATGGCTACAAGAGACCCAGTACTTC,CSVEPGWLQETQYF
TRBJ1-2,TRBV10-3,NA,NA,TGTGCCATCAACGAACATTTTAACTATGGCTACACCTTC,CAINEHFNYGYTF
TRBJ2-6,TRBV28,NA,NA,TGTGCCACAGGGGTAGTTGGGGCCAACGTCCTGACTTTC,CATGVVGANVLTF
TRBJ2-2,TRBV6-2/TRBV6-3,NA,TRBD2,TGTGCCAGCAGTATCCCCGCGGGAGTCTCCGGGGAGCTGTTTTTT,CASSIPAGVSGELFF
TRBJ2-1,TRBV6-1,few,TRBD1,TGTGCCAGCAGTGATTACGCAGGGGGTCGTGAGCAGTTCTTC,CASSDYAGGREQFF
TRBJ2-5,TRBV20-1,NA,TRBD1,TGCAGTGCCCTAGACAGGGGGCGCCGGGAGACCCAGTACTTC,CSALDRGRRETQYF
TRBJ2-5,TRBV20-1,NA,NA,TGCAGTGCTAGCCCGGGGACTGGTAGGGAGACCCAGTACTTC,CSASPGTGRETQYF